Listed here are 31 T cell receptor beta chains from one sample, sequenced in a study of cytomegalovirus exposure and HLA in healthy donors. The PCR contained 60 Vbeta and 13 Jbeta primers. TCRdb's table, derived via immunoSEQ multiplex PCR, lists solely in-frame clones and lacks some. This table holds 150,000 or so clones, roughly 77% found once. The sample consisted of PBMCs. These receptors were taken from a male donor in good health and CMV-seronegative.

This chain uses TRBV10-3 with TRBJ2-7; tentative D call: TRBD2 (7 bases). The CDR3 contains 15 residues. V lost 2 bases, J lost 3 bases, and 14 bases lay in between. Germline-derived CDR1 and CDR2 are ENHRY and SYGVKD. CDR3 in amino acids: CAISEIGGGGYEQYF. The CDR3 region has the DNA TGTGCCATCAGTGAGATTGGGGGCGGGGGCTACGAGCAGTACTTC.

The rearrangement links TRBV9 to TRBJ2-3, with TRBD1 matching 9 bases. Germline CDR1 and CDR2: SGDLS and YYNGEE. CDR3 length: 16 residues. Trimming took 4 bases from V and 3 from J; bases not matched to a gene: 9. The CDR3 sequence: CASSLREDRGTDTQYF. The CDR3 DNA reads as TGTGCCAGCAGCCTCCGCGAGGACAGGGGTACAGATACGCAGTATTTT.

V and J are TRBV19 and TRBJ1-6; D is unresolved. V was clipped by 4 bases and J by 7 bases, with 11 bases between them. Germline CDR1 is LNHDA and CDR2 is SQIVND (reference sequence). This CDR3 comprises 14 residues. The CDR3 loop reads CASSRRLENSPLHF. As DNA, the CDR3 is TGTGCCAGTAGTAGGAGGTTGGAGAATTCACCCCTCCACTTT.

The chain uses TRBV27 and TRBJ1-6; D not certain. Trimming removed 4 bases at V and 0 bases at J, with 13 bases between. This CDR3 contains 17 residues. From germline, CDR1 is MNHEY and CDR2 SMNVEV (reference sequence). CDR3 bases: TGTGCCAGCAGTTCCTCTCGTTTTAGCTCCTATAATTCACCCCTCCACTTT. Protein product: CASSSSRFSSYNSPLHF.

The chain uses TRBV20-1 and TRBJ2-1; D uncertain. The CDR3 covers 11 residues. In germline, CDR1 is DFQATT, CDR2 SNEGSKA (reference sequence). The chain's CDR3 is CSVLIYNEQFF. The CDR3 coding sequence is TGCAGCGTCTTAATATACAATGAGCAGTTCTTC.

V gene TRBV9 combines with J gene TRBJ1-1; 11 bases agree with TRBD1. Germline V gene sequence: CDR1 SGDLS, CDR2 YYNGEE. The CDR3 consists of 15 residues. Trimming took 3 bases from V and 4 from J; bases not matched to a gene: 5. The CDR3 nucleotides are TGTGCCAGCAGCGCCGGACAGGGGGCTGGCACTGAAGCTTTCTTT. Amino acids: CASSAGQGAGTEAFF.

This rearrangement joins TRBV7-9 to TRBJ1-3, with D perhaps TRBD1 (6 bases). CDR3 length: 17 residues. Germline CDR1 and CDR2: SEHNR and FQNEAQ (reference sequence). Deletions cut 2 bases from V and 0 bases from J, with 14 bases between. The CDR3 loop is CASSLNWQGNSGNTIYF. The CDR3 nucleotides are TGTGCCAGCAGCTTAAATTGGCAGGGGAACTCTGGAAACACCATATATTTT.

The chain is built from TRBV4-1 and TRBJ1-2, with D tentatively TRBD1 (5 bases). The CDR3 sequence is 16 residues long. V shed 0 bases and J shed 8 bases, with 19 bases lying between them. The germline V gene has CDR1 MGHRA and CDR2 YSYEKL. The CDR3 coding sequence is TGCGCCAGCAGCCAAGAGGGCGGGGGATACTATGGAGGCTACACCTTC. Translating it yields CASSQEGGGYYGGYTF.

Remarks on this clone: The junction shows a germline mismatch at one end, possibly a read error. The J gene is TRBJ2-1, the V gene TRBV18; D is uncertain. The CDR3 runs to 13 residues. Per the germline V gene, CDR1 is KGHSH and CDR2 is LQKENI. The CDR3 region has the DNA TGTGCCAGCTCACCACCCTCCTTCAATGAGCAGTTCTTC. Encoded protein: CASSPPSFNEQFF.

This clone has just a few counts. The chain is built from TRBV19 and TRBJ2-7; TRBD2 might be the D (5 bases). The CDR3 extends over 14 amino acids. Germline V gene sequence: CDR1 LNHDA, CDR2 SQIVND (reference sequence). Trimming took off 6 bases at V and 0 bases at J, with 12 bases between the two ends. In DNA, the CDR3 is TGTGCCAGTAGCCCCCCGGGGAGCTCCTACGAGCAGTACTTC. This encodes CASSPPGSSYEQYF.

This chain uses TRBV7-9 with TRBJ1-5; D is uncertain. The CDR3 contains 14 residues. Germline V lookup: CDR1 SEHNR, CDR2 FQNEAQ (reference sequence). Trimming took off 0 bases at V and 4 bases at J, with 7 bases between the two ends. This chain's CDR3 is CASSLAGRNQPQHF. DNA for the CDR3: TGTGCCAGCAGCTTAGCAGGGAGAAATCAGCCCCAGCATTTT.

This clone was seen only a few times. One end of the junction varies from germline; a read error may be responsible. This chain joins TRBV10-3 and TRBJ2-7, with 11 bases aligning to TRBD2. The CDR3 is 15 residues long. Germline V gene sequence: CDR1 ENHRY, CDR2 SYGVKD. In nucleotides, the CDR3 is TGTGCCAGCAGTGAAGGGACTAGCGGCTCCTACGAGCAGTACTTC. Its protein product is CASSEGTSGSYEQYF.

As concerns this clone: A read error may account for a junction end that differs from germline. The chain joins TRBV5-6 to TRBJ2-7; a weak D match, TRBD1 (6 bases). This CDR3 region has 12 residues. CDR1 is SGHDT and CDR2 is YYEEEE in the germline V gene. CDR3 in amino acids: CASSLVGASLCF. CDR3 coding DNA: TGTGCCAGCAGCTTGGTGGGGGCCAGCCTCTGCTTC.

Written as DNA, the CDR3 is TGTGCCAGCAGCCCCCGGGGACAGACTTCCGGGGAGCTGTTTTTT. It is translated as CASSPRGQTSGELFF. The gene calls are TRBV11-3 and TRBJ2-2, with 7 bases identical to TRBD1. The CDR3 covers 15 residues. In germline, CDR1 is SGHNT, CDR2 YENEEA. The V segment lost 5 bases and the J segment 6 bases; nucleotides outside the gene matches: 9.

The chain has TRBV7-9 and TRBJ1-1; 8 bases line up with TRBD1. Germline values: CDR1 SEHNR, CDR2 FQNEAQ (reference sequence). The V gene end was trimmed by 3 bases and the J gene end by 1 base; junction bases not matched to a gene: 7. This CDR3 has 16 amino acids. The DNA for the CDR3 is TGTGCCAGCAGCTTGGCAGGGGGCCGCGGGAACACTGAAGCTTTCTTT. This gives the protein CASSLAGGRGNTEAFF.

This sequence joins TRBV5-4 and TRBJ2-7, with a possible D match to TRBD2 (7 bases). Germline V gene data show CDR1 as SGHNT and CDR2 as YYREEE (reference sequence). CDR3 length: 16 residues. The V end lost 0 bases, the J end lost 9 bases, and 22 bases lay between the germline ends. The CDR3 sequence is CASSLVGRGTPRGQYF. CDR3 coding DNA: TGTGCCAGCAGCTTGGTGGGGCGGGGGACACCTCGGGGGCAGTACTTC.

This sequence joins TRBV5-1 and TRBJ2-5; 7 bases are shared with TRBD2. Germline V gives CDR1 SGHRS, CDR2 YFSETQ. This CDR3 is 13 amino acids long. The trim removed 0 bases at V and 9 bases at J, leaving 5 bases unmatched. The CDR3 bases are TGCGCCAGCAGCTTGGAGACGGGGAGGGCCCAGTACTTC. Translated, it gives CASSLETGRAQYF.

The chain combines TRBV6-1 with TRBJ2-1; TRBD2 agrees at 10 bases. This CDR3 has 15 amino acids. The germline gives CDR1 MNHNS, CDR2 SASEGT. V lost 10 bases to trimming and J lost 7 bases; unmatched junction nucleotides: 13. DNA of the CDR3: TGTGCCACCCACTCGGGAGGGACTAGCGTGAATGAGCAGTTCTTC. It specifies CATHSGGTSVNEQFF.

This clone was seen more than once but under ten times. The rearrangement joins TRBV12-5 to TRBJ1-5; 7 nucleotides agree with TRBD1. Trimming took 1 base from V and 0 from J; bases not matched to a gene: 9. CDR1 and CDR2 from the germline V gene are LGHNT and FRNRAP. This CDR3 spans 18 amino acids. The CDR3 sequence is CASGLAGTVTYSNQPQHF. DNA for the CDR3: TGTGCTAGTGGTTTGGCCGGGACAGTTACTTATAGCAATCAGCCCCAGCATTTT.

The chain is built from TRBV7-9 and TRBJ2-7; D may be TRBD1 (5 bases). The CDR3 contains 14 residues. Germline V CDR1 and CDR2: SEHNR, FQNEAQ (reference sequence). Trimming removed 0 bases at V and 0 bases at J, with 6 bases between. CDR3 sequence (DNA): TGTGCCAGCAGCTTAGCGACAGCCTCCTACGAGCAGTACTTC. Protein sequence: CASSLATASYEQYF. Full variable domain (rest looked up from reference TRBV7-9 and TRBJ2-7): DTGVSQNPRHKITKRGQNVTFRCDPISEHNRLYWYRQTLGQGPEFLTYFQNEAQLEKSRLLSDRFSAERPKGSFSTLEIQRTEQGDSAMYLCASSLATASYEQYFGPGTRLTVT.

This clone showed up just a few times. This chain joins TRBV7-6 and TRBJ1-6, with D maybe TRBD1 (6 bases). The CDR3 totals 17 residues. Looked up from germline, CDR1 is SGHVS and CDR2 is FNYEAQ. With 5 bases removed from V and 0 bases from J, the gap between germline ends came to 14 bases. CDR3 sequence reads: CASSKGDTSSYNSPLHF. For the CDR3, the DNA is TGTGCCAGCAGCAAGGGGGACACGAGCTCCTATAATTCACCCCTCCACTTT.

This CDR3 reads CASSYSIQGLGNTIYF. As DNA, the CDR3 is TGTGCCAGCAGTTACTCGATCCAGGGGTTAGGAAACACCATATATTTT. The chain joins TRBV6-5 to TRBJ1-3; perhaps TRBD1 as D (6 bases). The CDR3 totals 16 residues. The ends were cut back, 0 bases at V and 4 bases at J, with 13 bases in the middle. Germline CDR1 and CDR2: MNHEY and SVGAGI.

The chain employs TRBV5-1 and TRBJ2-2; TRBD1 aligns across 10 bases. The V gene's germline CDR1 is SGHRS and CDR2 YFSETQ. The CDR3 totals 18 residues. V shed 0 bases, J shed 4 bases, and the junction held 9 bases outside the gene matches. The CDR3 nucleotides are TGCGCCAGCAGCTTGGCCGGGACAGGGGTTCGAATCACCGGGGAGCTGTTTTTT. This codes for CASSLAGTGVRITGELFF. Full variable domain (rest looked up from reference TRBV5-1 and TRBJ2-2): KAGVTQTPRYLIKTRGQQVTLSCSPISGHRSVSWYQQTPGQGLQFLFEYFSETQRNKGNFPGRFSGRQFSNSRSEMNVSTLELGDSALYLCASSLAGTGVRITGELFFGEGSRLTVL.

CDR3 DNA sequence: TGTGCCAGCAGACGACTAGCGGGAGGGATCGATGAGCAGTTCTTC. Protein sequence: CASRRLAGGIDEQFF. This chain joins TRBV2 and TRBJ2-1; TRBD2 aligns across 14 bases. The V gene end was trimmed by 6 bases and the J gene end by 8 bases; junction bases not matched to a gene: 6. The CDR3 sequence is 15 residues long. Germline CDR1 reads SNHLY; CDR2 reads FYNNEI.

This clone appeared a single time. The chain employs TRBV19 and TRBJ2-1; TRBD2 matches at 7 bases. V trimming: 4 bases; J trimming: 10 bases; junction bases outside the gene matches: 22. The germline V gene has CDR1 LNHDA and CDR2 SQIVND (reference sequence). The CDR3 length is 18 residues. The CDR3 DNA reads as TGTGCCAGTAGTACATCCGGGACTAACGCGCTGACGGTGACGGAGCAGTTCTTC. Its translation: CASSTSGTNALTVTEQFF.

This clone was picked up a small number of times. CDR3 region: CASSVQHLSSTDTQYF. CDR3 in DNA: TGTGCCAGCAGTGTCCAACACCTTTCTAGCACAGATACGCAGTATTTT. This chain joins TRBV2 and TRBJ2-3; D gene unclear. Germline V lookup: CDR1 SNHLY, CDR2 FYNNEI. Trimming took 4 bases from V and 0 from J, leaving 14 bases between them. This CDR3 contains 16 residues.

V gene TRBV9 combines with J gene TRBJ2-5; D is perhaps TRBD1 (5 bases). This CDR3 spans 15 amino acids. Trimming stripped 0 bases from V and 0 bases from J, with 9 bases between. Germline assignment: CDR1 SGDLS and CDR2 YYNGEE. CDR3 sequence: CASSVDDSYQETQYF. The CDR3, as DNA: TGTGCCAGCAGCGTAGACGACAGCTACCAAGAGACCCAGTACTTC.

This clone has a handful of counts. The rearrangement links TRBV6-5 to TRBJ2-5, with D tentatively TRBD1 (5 bases). V was clipped by 4 bases and J by 5 bases, with 20 bases between them. The CDR3 extends over 16 amino acids. Germline assignment: CDR1 MNHEY and CDR2 SVGAGI. The CDR3: CASSSPFGQGTETQYF. The CDR3 nucleotides are TGTGCCAGCAGTTCCCCTTTCGGGCAGGGCACCGAGACCCAGTACTTC.

This clone occurred a few times. The chain's CDR3 is CAIRGDADEQYF. The CDR3 DNA reads TGTGCCATCAGAGGGGATGCCGACGAGCAGTACTTC. The chain uses TRBV10-3 and TRBJ2-7, with D perhaps matching TRBD1 (5 bases). Germline V gene data show CDR1 as ENHRY and CDR2 as SYGVKD. V gave up 6 bases and J gave up 5 bases, with 11 bases separating them. CDR3 size: 12 residues.

The rearrangement uses TRBV30 and TRBJ2-1; 8 nucleotides align to TRBD2. From germline, CDR1 is GTSNPN and CDR2 SVGIG (reference sequence). Unmatched junction bases numbered 12, after V lost 3 bases and J lost 11 bases. CDR3 size: 14 residues. The CDR3 region has the DNA TGTGCCTGGAGGAACCCGGGACTAGTAGTAAAGCAGTTCTTC. Its translation: CAWRNPGLVVKQFF.

The V gene is TRBV29-1, the J gene TRBJ2-7, with TRBD1 matching over 7 bases. Germline V gene sequence: CDR1 SQVTM, CDR2 ANQGSEA. The J segment lost 1 base and the V segment lost 4 bases, leaving 4 bases of the junction unmatched. This CDR3 region has 13 residues. The CDR3 nucleotides read TGCAGCGTTGGAACAGGGGATTCCTACGAGCAGTACTTC. It translates to CSVGTGDSYEQYF.